The 19 T cell receptor beta chains below come from one sample, sequenced in a study of vaccination and CD4 T cells after COVID-19. The treatment is: roughly nine-day PBMC culture with coronavirus spike peptide pools or control peptides (ViraFEST assay). Cultured CD4+ T-cell DNA underwent Oncomine TCR Beta short-read sequencing. TCRdb recomputed calls from the PCR reads with MiXCR, one row per CDR3 protein. The table has approximately 15,000 distinct CDR3 sequences, under 85% seen once. These receptors' targets are unknown. Sequencing used CD4+ T cells from blood, cultured in vitro. These receptors were taken from a human donor who had recovered from COVID-19.

The V call is TRBV7-8, the J call TRBJ2-7; tentative D call: TRBD2 (5 bases). Per germline, CDR1 SGHVS and CDR2 FQNEAQ. V shed 2 bases and J shed 2 bases, with 13 bases lying between them. The length of the CDR3 is 15 residues. DNA of the CDR3: TGTGCCAGCAGCTTATATGGGGAGAAGGCCTACGAGCAGTACTTC. Translated, it gives CASSLYGEKAYEQYF.

J is TRBJ2-1 and V is TRBV6-1, with 9 bases matching TRBD1. The V and J ends lost 5 bases and 11 bases, in that order; junction bases with no gene match: 13. Germline CDR1 and CDR2: MNHNS and SASEGT. The CDR3 sequence is 15 residues long. The CDR3 region is CASSPWTGVAGQQFF. CDR3 sequence (DNA): TGTGCCAGCAGTCCCTGGACAGGGGTAGCGGGCCAGCAGTTCTTC.

As concerns this clonotype: One junction end disagrees with the germline gene, perhaps due to a read error. The chain couples TRBV7-8 to TRBJ1-2; TRBD1 matches at 7 bases. Germline CDR1 is SGHVS and CDR2 is FQNEAQ. This CDR3 contains 15 residues. CDR3 loop: CANSPRDSRGGGYTF. In DNA form, the CDR3 reads TGTGCCAACAGCCCCCGGGACAGCAGAGGTGGGGGCTACACCTTC.

J is TRBJ1-1 and V is TRBV6-5; D unclear. The CDR3 runs 16 residues. Germline-derived CDR1 and CDR2 are MNHEY and SVGAGI. V lost 0 bases to trimming and J lost 0 bases, with 11 bases between them. As DNA, the CDR3 is TGTGCCAGCAGTTACTCGAGGGCAGTCATGAACACTGAAGCTTTCTTT. It codes for CASSYSRAVMNTEAFF.

V and J are TRBV20-1 and TRBJ2-7, with 8 bases aligning to TRBD2. V gave up 2 bases and J gave up 9 bases; unmatched junction bases: 21. This CDR3 contains 17 residues. The germline V gene encodes CDR1 DFQATT and CDR2 SNEGSKA (reference sequence). As DNA, the CDR3 is TGCAGTGCTAGAAGGACTAGCAAAGGCTTTGACTTTCTGGGGCAGTACTTC. It is translated as CSARRTSKGFDFLGQYF.

The J gene is TRBJ1-5, the V gene TRBV20-1; D unresolved. CDR1 is DFQATT and CDR2 is SNEGSKA in the germline V gene (reference sequence). Trimming cost V 0 bases and J 7 bases, with 13 bases left between them. CDR3 length: 14 residues. CDR3 DNA: TGCAGTGCTAGAGATCTCCGGGGTAGGCAGCCCCAGCATTTT. Protein sequence: CSARDLRGRQPQHF.

With regard to this clonotype: Being one base from a much bigger clone, this may be a read error. The J gene is TRBJ1-2, the V gene TRBV6-1; 7 bases are a match to TRBD1. The CDR3 spans 13 residues. V was pared by 6 bases and J by 2 bases, with 3 bases of the junction left unmatched. The germline V gene has CDR1 MNHNS and CDR2 SASEGT. CDR3 coding DNA: TGTGCCAGCAGCCCGACAGGGAACTATGGCTACACCTTC. This translates into CASSPTGNYGYTF.

The chain uses TRBV5-4 and TRBJ2-1; 13 bases agree with TRBD2. CDR1 is SGHNT and CDR2 is YYREEE in the germline V gene (reference sequence). J was trimmed by 2 bases and V by 4 bases; bases with no gene match: 3. This CDR3 spans 16 amino acids. The CDR3 sequence is CASSGGTSGAYNEQFF. Here the CDR3 DNA reads TGTGCCAGCAGCGGTGGGACTAGCGGGGCCTACAATGAGCAGTTCTTC.

The chain links TRBV28 to TRBJ1-5, with 10 bases identical to TRBD1. Germline lookup yields CDR1 MDHEN and CDR2 SYDVKM. CDR3 length: 21 amino acids. V was clipped by 3 bases and J by 1 base; unmatched bases: 18. CDR3 residues: CASSLNPLKKTGGGSNQPQHF. CDR3 bases: TGTGCCAGCAGTTTGAACCCCCTGAAAAAGACAGGGGGCGGAAGCAATCAGCCCCAGCATTTT. The full variable domain, its missing parts supplied by reference TRBV28 and TRBJ1-5, is DVKVTQSSRYLVKRTGEKVFLECVQDMDHENMFWYRQDPGLGLRLIYFSYDVKMKEKGDIPEGYSVSREKKERFSLILESASTNQTSMYLCASSLNPLKKTGGGSNQPQHFGDGTRLSIL.

This clonotype appeared a single time. The genes are TRBV29-1 and TRBJ1-2, with a weak D call TRBD1 (6 bases). This CDR3 has 13 residues. V was cut by 4 bases and J by 5 bases, with 14 bases left in between. Germline-derived CDR1 and CDR2 are SQVTM and ANQGSEA. The DNA for the CDR3 is TGCAGCGTTGTAGAGGGGGGTTTTTATGGCTACACCTTC. It is translated as CSVVEGGFYGYTF.

This chain connects TRBV24-1 to TRBJ1-1; 10 positions agree with TRBD1. The germline gives CDR1 KGHDR, CDR2 SFDVKD. Trimming cost V 7 bases and J 4 bases; bases outside gene matches: 2. This CDR3 spans 13 amino acids. The CDR3 region is CATSRTGGTEAFF. The CDR3 nucleotides read TGTGCCACCAGCCGGACAGGGGGCACTGAAGCTTTCTTT.

CDR3 sequence reads: CASSPTGDQPQHF. The DNA of the CDR3 is TGTGCCAGCAGTCCGACAGGGGATCAGCCCCAGCATTTT. The V and J genes are TRBV7-9 and TRBJ1-5; TRBD1 agrees at 8 bases. Germline CDR1 reads SEHNR; CDR2 reads FQNEAQ (reference sequence). The CDR3 runs 13 residues. The junction had 3 bases not matched to a gene; V was cut back by 6 bases and J by 5 bases.

The chain is built from TRBV10-1 and TRBJ2-1; D uncertain. From germline, CDR1 is WNHNN and CDR2 SYGVQD (reference sequence). The length of the CDR3 is 15 residues. V was cut by 0 bases and J by 10 bases, with 16 bases left in between. The CDR3: CASSESAKEASEQFF. The CDR3 bases are TGCGCCAGCAGTGAGTCGGCGAAAGAGGCATCGGAGCAGTTCTTC.

The V and J genes are TRBV12-3 or TRBV12-4 and TRBJ2-5; D is uncertain. The CDR3 consists of 15 residues. Trimming cost V 6 bases and J 4 bases, with 18 bases left between them. Here the CDR3 reads CASSNPRSMGETQYF. In DNA, the CDR3 is TGTGCCAGCAGCAACCCCAGGTCGATGGGAGAGACCCAGTACTTC.

This chain uses TRBV18 with TRBJ1-1; D is unclear. The germline gives CDR1 KGHSH, CDR2 LQKENI. Trimming took off 3 bases at V and 4 bases at J, with 9 bases between the two ends. The CDR3 contains 13 residues. The CDR3 here is CASSPVERTEAFF. CDR3 in DNA: TGTGCCAGCTCACCTGTGGAGCGCACTGAAGCTTTCTTT.

The V gene is TRBV7-3, the J gene TRBJ2-2; D gene ambiguous. This CDR3 is 13 amino acids long. Deletions cut 5 bases from V and 5 bases from J, with 9 bases between. Per germline, CDR1 SGHTA and CDR2 FQGTGA. The DNA for the CDR3 is TGTGCCAGCAGCCTTCAGACTACCGGGGAGCTGTTTTTT. Amino acids: CASSLQTTGELFF.

The chain links TRBV6-5 to TRBJ1-2; D call uncertain. V gave up 2 bases and J gave up 6 bases, with 13 bases separating them. Germline CDR1 and CDR2: MNHEY and SVGAGI. CDR3 length: 14 residues. The DNA of the CDR3 is TGTGCCAGCAGTTACATGTCCTCCCCCCATGGCTACACCTTC. Residues: CASSYMSSPHGYTF.

This chain links TRBV7-2 with TRBJ2-1, with D unresolved. The V gene's germline CDR1 is SGHTA and CDR2 FQGNSA. The V end lost 1 base, the J end lost 10 bases, and 14 bases lay between the germline ends. This CDR3 spans 14 amino acids. The CDR3 region has the DNA TGTGCCAGCAGCTTAGGTGGACCACTCCAGGAGCAGTTCTTC. Amino acids: CASSLGGPLQEQFF.

The rearrangement joins TRBV6-2 or TRBV6-3 to TRBJ1-3; D ambiguous. The CDR3 length is 15 residues. V gave up 1 base and J gave up 5 bases, with 12 bases separating them. Germline-derived CDR1 and CDR2 are MNHEY and SVGEGT. The CDR3 spells CASSYFGGRRNTIYF. The CDR3 DNA is TGTGCCAGCAGTTACTTCGGCGGGAGGAGAAACACCATATATTTT.